This T cell receptor (beta chain) appears in the sequencing data of a study of cytomegalovirus exposure and HLA in healthy donors. Notes on the study in general: Under in vitro conditions, a few CMV-associated chains were confirmed as specific for CMV antigens. Researchers catalogued roughly 150 TCR beta chains as cytomegalovirus-associated. In a later analysis, V- and J-gene trimming of beta chains associated with a DCLRE1C missense variant, replicated independently.

Trimming cost V 3 bases and J 5 bases; bases outside gene matches: 15. CDR3 size: 19 residues. Germline V lookup: CDR1 SGDLS, CDR2 YYNGEE. This clone was recorded a few times. Its antigen is not known. Likely unrecorded immune exposures existed in these nominally healthy donors. The PCR made use of 60 Vbeta and 13 Jbeta primers. This table comes from immunoSEQ multiplex PCR, and its TCRdb copy is limited to in-frame clones, with some not included. The profile covers 180,000 or so clones, with approximately 83% appearing a single time and about a tenth taken by the ten largest. This chain joins TRBV9 and TRBJ2-5, with 14 nucleotides matching TRBD2. Source material: PBMCs. This TCR was sampled from a man younger than 30 in good health and CMV-seropositive. CDR3: CASSAGSGLAGGGGETQYF. In DNA form, the CDR3 reads TGTGCCAGCAGCGCGGGGAGTGGACTAGCGGGGGGAGGAGGGGAGACCCAGTACTTC.